This T cell receptor (beta chain) was observed in a study of blood T cell repertoires in COVID-19. Looking at the study overall: Acute and convalescent COVID-19 specimens originated in the United States, Italy and Spain. Sources were T cells, B-cell-depleted T cells, or PBMCs; the material itself was cDNA or gDNA.

The J segment lost 0 bases and the V segment lost 2 bases, leaving 2 bases of the junction unmatched. CDR1 LGHDT and CDR2 YNNKEL come from the germline V gene (reference sequence). The CDR3 has 16 amino acids. In the original processing: Estimated nucleated cell counts came from reference gene primer amplification. Only in-frame clones appear in the TCRdb table, and some are missing; sequencing was by immunoSEQ multiplex PCR. V, J and clone size are taken as reported in that table, and D and trimming were inferred from the DNA itself. The repertoire includes 150,000 or so clones, around 89% of them detected once, and 10% to 15% sits in the top ten. Patients from Seattle were sampled longitudinally, starting during active infection.

The TCR comes from a man younger than 35 with COVID-19, enrolled during active disease. J is TRBJ2-2 and V is TRBV3-1 (or the pseudogene TRBV3-2); 8 bases line up with TRBD2. Sequencing input: peripheral blood. CDR3 in amino acids: CASSQLAGANTGELFF. The DNA of the CDR3 is TGTGCCAGCAGCCAACTAGCGGGCGCGAACACCGGGGAGCTGTTTTTT.